Presented here are 14 T cell receptor beta chains from one specimen sequenced in a study of tumor-infiltrating lymphocytes in primary liver carcinoma. The input was around 500 ng total RNA; TCR beta cDNA was made from it with a constant-region primer. It was through three nested multiplex PCR rounds of slightly modified ARM-PCR that TCR beta libraries arose. It was with TRBV1-TRBV30 forward primers and a C-beta reverse primer that the first two PCR rounds were run, at around 10 cycles each. TCRdb ran MiXCR on the multiplex PCR reads and lists one entry per CDR3 protein. This table holds 100,000 or so distinct CDR3 sequences, around 63% found once. Unsorted bulk tissue of roughly 18-31 mg yielded co-extracted RNA and DNA. The source material was liver tumor tissue from sampling region 5. Stated subset: tumor region T5, tumor centre. These receptors all stem from a woman aged 55-69 years with primary liver carcinoma and hepatitis B virus infection.

This chain connects TRBV11-3 to TRBJ2-3; a weak D match, TRBD2 (6 bases). V was shortened by 3 bases and J by 1 base, with 17 bases between the two germline ends. This CDR3 is built from 17 residues. CDR1 is SGHNT and CDR2 is YENEEA in the germline V gene. The CDR3, as DNA: TGTGCCAGCAGCTTGGGGACTCGGAGGGAAGGCACAGATACGCAGTATTTT. Its translation: CASSLGTRREGTDTQYF.

The J gene is TRBJ2-7, the V gene TRBV14, with 9 positions matching TRBD2. CDR3 size: 16 residues. Germline values: CDR1 SGHDN, CDR2 FVKESK. The DNA for the CDR3 is TGTGTCGGCAGCCAAGCTCGGTATAGCGGGGGCTACGAGCAGTACTTC. As protein: CVGSQARYSGGYEQYF.

This clonotype was seen a few times. The rearrangement links TRBV6-1 to TRBJ2-3; 12 bases match TRBD2. The CDR3 extends over 17 amino acids. Germline assignment: CDR1 MNHNS and CDR2 SASEGT. Losses at the gene ends were 2 bases for V and 3 bases for J; bases not matched to a gene: 6. CDR3 bases: TGTGCCAGCAGTGAATCCCCGACTAGCGGGAGTACAGATACGCAGTATTTT. It yields the protein CASSESPTSGSTDTQYF.

Regarding this clonotype: At one of its ends the junction is not consistent with the germline gene, which may arise from a read error. This chain links TRBV6-1 with TRBJ2-7; a possible D gene is TRBD2 (5 bases). Germline-derived CDR1 and CDR2 are MNHNS and SASEGT. The CDR3 is made up of 15 amino acids. The CDR3 sequence: CTSREVRVGAYEQYF. The CDR3 DNA reads TGTACCAGTAGAGAGGTGAGGGTTGGAGCCTACGAGCAGTACTTC.

With respect to this clonotype: An end of the junction does not agree with germline; a read error may underlie this. The rearrangement joins TRBV28 to TRBJ1-6; D gene ambiguous. Germline CDR1 MDHEN, CDR2 SYDVKM. The CDR3 is 12 residues long. The CDR3 bases are TGTACCAGCAGTTTGACTAGGGTTAACCTCCACTTT. Translation gives CTSSLTRVNLHF.

This clonotype was found once. The chain joins TRBV6-1 to TRBJ1-3; D not certain. The CDR3 is made up of 13 amino acids. Looked up from germline, CDR1 is MNHNS and CDR2 is SASEGT. The germline V and J ends were trimmed by 9 bases and 2 bases, with 11 bases remaining between them. The CDR3 nucleotides read TGTGCCAGTAGCGAGTGGGCTGGAAACACCATATATTTT. Its protein product is CASSEWAGNTIYF.

Details on this clonotype: Given a much more abundant clone one base away, this may be a read error. CDR3 DNA: TGTGCCAGCAGTAAAGGAACAGGATCCGGGGCCAACGTCCTGACTTTC. This translates into CASSKGTGSGANVLTF. The rearrangement links TRBV6-4 to TRBJ2-6, with D possibly being TRBD1 (5 bases). Trimming pared 5 bases from V and 4 bases from J, leaving 15 bases between. This CDR3 has 16 residues. The germline V gene encodes CDR1 MRHNA and CDR2 SNTAGT.

The J gene is TRBJ1-1, the V gene TRBV2; D ambiguous. The CDR3 loop spans 12 amino acids. CDR1 is SNHLY and CDR2 is FYNNEI in the germline V gene. The ends were cut back, 6 bases at V and 1 base at J, with 6 bases in the middle. CDR3 sequence reads: CASRGWNTEAFF. DNA for the CDR3: TGTGCCAGCAGGGGGTGGAACACTGAAGCTTTCTTT.

The V and J genes are TRBV5-6 and TRBJ2-7; D possibly corresponds to TRBD2 (6 bases). The CDR3 contains 15 residues. The germline gives CDR1 SGHDT, CDR2 YYEEEE. V lost 1 base, J lost 4 bases, and 15 bases lay in between. The CDR3 DNA reads as TGTGCCAGCAGCTTGAAGGGTAGCGGCCCTTACGAGCAGTACTTC. Translated, it gives CASSLKGSGPYEQYF.

Details on this clonotype: A junction end diverges from the germline sequence, so it may reflect a read error. The rearrangement uses TRBV11-3 and TRBJ2-1; 7 nucleotides match TRBD2. Per the germline V gene, CDR1 is SGHNT and CDR2 is YENEEA. CDR3 size: 14 residues. The CDR3 sequence: CASSLCGSTNEQFF. In DNA, the CDR3 is TGTGCCAGCAGTTTATGCGGGAGCACTAATGAGCAATTCTTC.

In the case of this clonotype: This may come from a read error, since a much larger clone is one base off. In this CDR3 the conserved last residue, phenylalanine or tryptophan, is missing, so a read error is likely. The V call is TRBV5-1, the J call TRBJ1-1; no definite D call. Germline assignment: CDR1 SGHRS and CDR2 YFSETQ. V lost 0 bases and J lost 0, with 9 bases in between. This CDR3 has 15 residues. In DNA form, the CDR3 reads TGCGCCAGCAGCTTGGCCGCGACGATGAACACTGAAGCTTTCTCT. Translation: CASSLAATMNTEAFS.

About this clonotype: One base away lies a much larger clone, so this may be a sequencing read error. The V gene is TRBV5-4, the J gene TRBJ2-7; D is uncertain. This CDR3 region has 15 residues. The germline V gene encodes CDR1 SGHNT and CDR2 YYREEE (reference sequence). The V gene lost 0 bases and the J gene lost 2 bases, with 12 bases spanning the gap. CDR3 in DNA: TGTGCCAGCAGCTTGGTTGCTCGTGAAGCCTACGAGCAGTACTTC. It encodes CASSLVAREAYEQYF.

On this clonotype: An end of the junction does not agree with germline; a read error may underlie this. This chain links TRBV11-1 with TRBJ2-3; TRBD2 matches at 7 bases. Germline CDR1 and CDR2: SGHAT and FQDESV (reference sequence). The CDR3 is made up of 14 amino acids. CDR3 loop: CVNSLWQRAGESHF. The CDR3 DNA follows: TGTGTCAACAGCTTATGGCAACGTGCGGGAGAGTCTCACTTT.

Details on this clonotype: One end of the junction fails to match germline, which may point to a read error. The J gene is TRBJ2-2, the V gene TRBV11-1; D perhaps matches TRBD1 (6 bases). The CDR3 is made up of 16 amino acids. The germline CDR1 and CDR2 sequences are SGHAT and FQDESV (reference sequence). The CDR3 here is CANSPTGIILTGELFF. DNA for the CDR3: TGTGCCAACAGCCCAACAGGGATCATACTCACCGGGGAACTGTTTTTT.